This T cell receptor beta chain stems from a study of CD8 T cells in ankylosing spondylitis. Notes on the study in general: Matched synovial fluid from ankylosing spondylitis patients was reported to be enriched for disease-linked clones. There was a TCR beta motif, made of several highly homologous variants, that appeared characteristic of ankylosing spondylitis blood.

5'-RACE, quantitative and with molecular barcodes, yielded the TCR beta libraries. A single record per CDR3 protein comes from TCRdb applying MiXCR to the 5' RACE reads. The top ten hold 6% to 7.5% of the sample, which has about 240,000 distinct CDR3 sequences, roughly 10% seen once. This clonotype was counted at least ten times. The antigen is not known. Trimming removed 10 bases from V and 4 bases from J, with 6 bases in between. The length of the CDR3 is 10 residues. Per the germline V gene, CDR1 is SNHLY and CDR2 is FYNNEI. Sequenced: blood, either unsorted or a sorted T cell fraction (not recorded which). The chain links TRBV2 to TRBJ2-3; D call uncertain. The receptor comes from a male donor with ankylosing spondylitis or in good health (not recorded which). The CDR3 nucleotides are TGTGCCACAGGCCCAGATACGCAGTATTTT. The encoded protein is CATGPDTQYF. The full variable domain, its missing parts supplied by reference TRBV2 and TRBJ2-3, is EPEVTQTPSHQVTQMGQEVILRCVPISNHLYFYWYRQILGQKVEFLVSFYNNEISEKSEIFDDQFSVERPDGSNFTLKIRSTKLEDSAMYFCATGPDTQYFGPGTRLTVL.